The 28 T cell receptor beta chains below all came from one sample that was sequenced in a study of T cell responses to AZD1222 COVID-19 vaccine (dated by TCRdb to about 2021). Libraries were made using the immunoSEQ multiplex PCR assay. Held by TCRdb, this immuneACCESS table contains in-frame sequences only and omits some clones. Under half of the omission traces to an unresolved V gene where checked; the cause of the rest is unknown. This sample lists about 94,000 clones; approximately 87% were detected once. Around 10% of the sample goes to the ten largest clones. The meaning of the sample's time point label: about 28 days (+/-7) after the second vaccine dose. This specimen was peripheral blood, taken 28 days after the second AZD1222 dose. The source of these receptors is an adult who received the AZD1222 COVID-19 vaccine.

This clone was observed a handful of times. V and J are TRBV2 and TRBJ2-7, with 11 bases identical to TRBD2. Germline V gives CDR1 SNHLY, CDR2 FYNNEI. CDR3 length: 15 residues. After removal of 8 bases from V and 3 bases from J, the junction contained 9 bases not matched to a gene. CDR3 amino acids: CASLGLAASGYEQYF. The CDR3 nucleotides are TGTGCCAGCCTGGGACTAGCGGCGTCTGGCTACGAGCAGTACTTC.

The rearrangement joins TRBV4-2 to TRBJ1-1, with D unclear. This CDR3 is built from 15 residues. CDR1 is LGHNA, CDR2 YNFKEQ, per germline. The germline V and J ends were trimmed by 2 bases and 6 bases, with 16 bases remaining between them. CDR3 DNA: TGTGCCAGCAGCCAACGGGGTACACTTGAGGCTGAAGCTTTCTTT. Protein sequence: CASSQRGTLEAEAFF.

This chain links TRBV30 with TRBJ1-2; 7 positions match TRBD1. Germline assignment: CDR1 GTSNPN and CDR2 SVGIG (reference sequence). Trimming removed 5 bases from V and 7 bases from J; junction bases left unmatched: 10. The CDR3 loop spans 13 amino acids. This CDR3 reads CAWEMTGQGGYTF. The CDR3 DNA reads TGTGCCTGGGAGATGACAGGGCAGGGTGGCTACACCTTC.

The CDR3 DNA follows: TGTGCCAGCAGCCTCCATCCCCGGACGGCAGGCTACGAGCAGTACTTC. It is translated as CASSLHPRTAGYEQYF. The chain employs TRBV5-6 and TRBJ2-7; D call uncertain. CDR1 and CDR2 from the germline V gene are SGHDT and YYEEEE. Trimming left V 4 bases short and J 3 bases short, with 20 bases between. The CDR3 consists of 16 residues.

This rearrangement joins TRBV3-1 (or the pseudogene TRBV3-2) to TRBJ2-2; D may be TRBD2 (6 bases). Per germline, CDR1 LGHDT and CDR2 YNNKEL (reference sequence). Trimming took 3 bases from V and 4 from J, leaving 12 bases between them. The CDR3 runs to 15 residues. CDR3 DNA: TGTGCCAGCAGCCAGGGCGGACTAAGCACCGGGGAGCTGTTTTTT. This codes for CASSQGGLSTGELFF.

The chain has TRBV3-1 (or the pseudogene TRBV3-2) and TRBJ2-3, with TRBD1 matching 8 bases. Unmatched junction bases numbered 3, after V lost 4 bases and J lost 9 bases. The length of the CDR3 is 12 residues. Germline CDR1 reads LGHDT; CDR2 reads YNNKEL (reference sequence). In DNA form, the CDR3 reads TGTGCCAGCAGCCTACGACAGGGGACGCAGTATTTT. Its protein product is CASSLRQGTQYF.

The genes are TRBV4-1 and TRBJ2-5; D may correspond to TRBD1 or TRBD2 (5 bases each). Germline V gene sequence: CDR1 MGHRA, CDR2 YSYEKL. The CDR3 loop spans 13 amino acids. Trimming took 3 bases from V and 6 from J, leaving 11 bases between them. The CDR3 loop reads CASSHPGAKTQYF. The CDR3 DNA reads TGCGCCAGCAGCCATCCCGGGGCTAAGACCCAGTACTTC.

The chain links TRBV18 to TRBJ1-4, with unresolved D. V lost 1 base, J lost 8 bases, and 11 bases lay in between. Germline values: CDR1 KGHSH, CDR2 LQKENI. This CDR3 is built from 14 residues. CDR3 loop: CASSPQGHEEKLFF. The CDR3 region has the DNA TGTGCCAGCTCACCACAAGGGCACGAGGAAAAACTGTTTTTT.

This rearrangement joins TRBV10-3 to TRBJ2-3, with 9 bases aligning to TRBD2. There are 12 residues in the CDR3. From germline, CDR1 is ENHRY and CDR2 SYGVKD. The trim removed 8 bases at V and 4 bases at J, leaving 1 base unmatched. The CDR3 DNA sequence: TGTGCCATCGCGGGGGGGCCAGATACGCAGTATTTT. This translates into CAIAGGPDTQYF.

This clone was counted a few times. The rearrangement links TRBV5-4 to TRBJ1-2; a possible D gene is TRBD1 (5 bases). CDR1 SGHNT and CDR2 YYREEE come from the germline V gene (reference sequence). The CDR3 totals 12 residues. Trimming took off 6 bases at V and 8 bases at J, with 14 bases between the two ends. The CDR3 nucleotides read TGTGCCAGCACGGGGGACGGGCGGGGCTACACCTTC. Protein sequence: CASTGDGRGYTF.

The chain carries TRBV12-3 or TRBV12-4 and TRBJ1-1; D gene unclear. This CDR3 has 13 amino acids. V shed 4 bases and J shed 0 bases, with 6 bases lying between them. CDR3 sequence reads: CASSSTMNTEAFF. The DNA of the CDR3 is TGTGCCAGCAGTTCTACCATGAACACTGAAGCTTTCTTT.

The V call is TRBV5-4, the J call TRBJ2-7, with TRBD2 matching 8 bases. The V segment lost 4 bases and the J segment 6 bases; nucleotides outside the gene matches: 9. The CDR3 loop spans 14 amino acids. Germline CDR1 is SGHNT and CDR2 is YYREEE (reference sequence). DNA of the CDR3: TGTGCCAGCAGCACCCAACTAGCGGCAGGCGAGCAGTACTTC. Translated: CASSTQLAAGEQYF.

This clone was counted a few times. The J gene is TRBJ1-5, the V gene TRBV19, with 9 bases aligning to TRBD1. CDR1 is LNHDA, CDR2 SQIVND, per germline (reference sequence). CDR3 length equals 15 residues. The V gene end was trimmed by 6 bases and the J gene end by 6 bases; junction bases not matched to a gene: 9. The CDR3 loop is CASRTGQGRGQPQHF. The CDR3 coding sequence is TGTGCCAGTAGAACAGGACAGGGGAGAGGTCAGCCCCAGCATTTT. The whole variable domain, remainder taken from reference TRBV19 and TRBJ1-5, is DGGITQSPKYLFRKEGQNVTLSCEQNLNHDAMYWYRQDPGQGLRLIYYSQIVNDFQKGDIAEGYSVSREKKESFPLTVTSAQKNPTAFYLCASRTGQGRGQPQHFGDGTRLSIL.

This clone has only one observation. CDR3 protein: CASSLAGRGTGGYTF. CDR3 DNA sequence: TGTGCCAGCAGCTTAGCTGGACGGGGGACGGGTGGCTACACCTTC. The chain carries TRBV7-8 and TRBJ1-2; the D gene is possibly TRBD1 (5 bases). Germline-derived CDR1 and CDR2 are SGHVS and FQNEAQ. There are 15 residues in the CDR3. Trimming removed 0 bases at V and 7 bases at J, with 15 bases between.

This chain connects TRBV19 to TRBJ2-5; D possibly matches TRBD1 or TRBD2 (5 bases each). V lost 5 bases to trimming and J lost 5 bases, with 18 bases between them. The germline V gene has CDR1 LNHDA and CDR2 SQIVND (reference sequence). This CDR3 has 15 residues. The DNA for the CDR3 is TGTGCCAGTAGTCCCTCTCAGGGACCGGGGGAGACCCAGTACTTC. Translating gives CASSPSQGPGETQYF.

This rearrangement joins TRBV6-2 or TRBV6-3 to TRBJ1-2; D is undetermined. Trimming cost V 6 bases and J 7 bases, with 9 bases left between them. This CDR3 spans 11 amino acids. Germline CDR1 is MNHEY and CDR2 is SVGEGT. The chain's CDR3 is CASSPDFGYTF. The CDR3 DNA reads TGTGCCAGCAGCCCGGACTTTGGCTACACCTTC.

The V and J genes are TRBV7-9 and TRBJ1-6; TRBD1 agrees at 9 bases. The CDR3 runs 16 residues. CDR1 SEHNR and CDR2 FQNEAQ come from the germline V gene (reference sequence). Germline trimming cut 0 bases from V and 7 bases from J; bases unmatched to any gene: 4. The CDR3 region is CASSLAGTGKNSPLHF. For the CDR3, the DNA is TGTGCCAGCAGCTTAGCGGGGACAGGGAAAAATTCACCCCTCCACTTT.

The gene calls are TRBV10-2 and TRBJ2-7; D remains unclear. Between the trimmed V and J ends, which lost 3 bases and 10 bases, there was a span of 13 bases. This CDR3 has 12 residues. CDR1 is WSHSY and CDR2 is SAAADI in the germline V gene. As DNA, the CDR3 is TGCGCCAGCAGTGATTGGGCGACGGGTCAGTACTTC. Amino acids: CASSDWATGQYF.

V and J are TRBV11-3 and TRBJ2-1, with 10 bases matching TRBD1. Trimming cost V 8 bases and J 6 bases; bases outside gene matches: 10. The CDR3 runs to 15 residues. Germline lookup yields CDR1 SGHNT and CDR2 YENEEA. CDR3 region: CASRPGTGVANEQFF. CDR3 bases: TGTGCCAGCCGTCCCGGGACAGGGGTAGCCAATGAGCAGTTCTTC.

The chain is built from TRBV21-1 and TRBJ1-1. TRBV21-1 is designated a pseudogene. The CDR3 runs 15 residues. CDR3 nucleotide sequence: TGTGCCAGCAGCAAAGAGGAACTCTCGAACACTGAAGCTTTCTTT. The encoded protein is CASSKEELSNTEAFF.

The CDR3 region has the DNA TGTGCCAGCAGTTTTCAGGGGGCGGCTAGCACAGATACGCAGTATTTT. As protein: CASSFQGAASTDTQYF. The genes are TRBV6-6 and TRBJ2-3; the match to TRBD1 covers 8 bases. This CDR3 region has 16 residues. Germline values: CDR1 MNHNY, CDR2 SVGAGI (reference sequence). With V trimmed by 4 bases and J by 0 bases, 6 bases remained unmatched.

The V gene is TRBV11-3, the J gene TRBJ2-7; TRBD1 matches at 9 bases. The germline V gene has CDR1 SGHNT and CDR2 YENEEA. The CDR3 runs to 17 residues. Trimming cost V 4 bases and J 5 bases; bases outside gene matches: 15. The CDR3 sequence is CASSSLTGTGIFDEQYF. The CDR3 region has the DNA TGTGCCAGCAGCTCCCTGACCGGGACAGGGATCTTTGACGAGCAGTACTTC.

The chain combines TRBV20-1 with TRBJ1-4; D possibly corresponds to TRBD1 (6 bases). V lost 3 bases and J 5 bases, leaving 13 bases between the germline ends. The CDR3 has 14 amino acids. Per the germline V gene, CDR1 is DFQATT and CDR2 is SNEGSKA (reference sequence). The CDR3 DNA is TGCAGTGCTAGTTCGACAGGACCCAATGAAAAACTGTTTTTT. This gives the protein CSASSTGPNEKLFF.

The chain employs TRBV27 and TRBJ2-3, with D unresolved. Germline V lookup: CDR1 MNHEY, CDR2 SMNVEV (reference sequence). Trimming took 0 bases from V and 0 from J, leaving 13 bases between them. This CDR3 has 17 amino acids. This CDR3 reads CASSLSMDGFSTDTQYF. The CDR3 bases are TGTGCCAGCAGTTTATCCATGGACGGATTTAGCACAGATACGCAGTATTTT.

The J gene is TRBJ2-2, the V gene TRBV6-4; D possibly corresponds to TRBD2 (6 bases). This CDR3 contains 16 residues. Germline V CDR1 and CDR2: MRHNA, SNTAGT. Trimming removed 6 bases from V and 0 bases from J, with 14 bases in between. The CDR3 coding sequence is TGTGCCAGCAGCCCTCTTAGCGGCCCGAACACCGGGGAGCTGTTTTTT. Protein sequence: CASSPLSGPNTGELFF.

This clone has only one observation. J is TRBJ1-1 and V is TRBV7-2, with a possible D match to TRBD1 (6 bases). There are 14 residues in the CDR3. The V and J ends lost 4 bases and 7 bases respectively, with 16 bases between them. Germline-derived CDR1 and CDR2 are SGHTA and FQGNSA. CDR3 nucleotides: TGTGCCAGCAGCTCCTCGGGGAGGGGGATTGAAGCTTTCTTT. Its translation is CASSSSGRGIEAFF.

The count of this clone is one. The rearrangement uses TRBV27 and TRBJ2-1; tentative D call: TRBD1 (5 bases). The germline V and J ends were trimmed by 3 bases and 9 bases, with 9 bases remaining between them. CDR3 length: 12 amino acids. Per germline, CDR1 MNHEY and CDR2 SMNVEV (reference sequence). Here the CDR3 DNA reads TGTGCCAGCAGTTTTAATAGGGGTGAGCAGTTCTTC. Translating it yields CASSFNRGEQFF.

The rearrangement links TRBV30 to TRBJ2-3, with TRBD2 matching 7 bases. This CDR3 spans 14 amino acids. The germline V gene encodes CDR1 GTSNPN and CDR2 SVGIG (reference sequence). V was pared by 1 base and J by 2 bases, with 3 bases of the junction left unmatched. The CDR3 DNA reads as TGTGCCTGGAGTGGGGGACTAAACACAGATACGCAGTATTTT. Translation gives CAWSGGLNTDTQYF.